The clone carrying this TCR beta chain came up a few times. Its antigen is unidentified. The data stem from a study of blood T cells in healthy people across ages. A J-beta primer mix and a sample-barcoded 5' primer were used in a second PCR of roughly 6 to 11 cycles. A single record per CDR3 protein comes from TCRdb applying MiXCR to the 5' RACE reads. Of over 1,300,000 distinct CDR3 sequences in the sample, roughly 64% were seen once. Germline CDR1 MNHEY, CDR2 SMNVEV (reference sequence). V shed 4 bases, J shed 4 bases, and the junction held 9 bases outside the gene matches. The CDR3 is 16 residues long. General study findings and limits: In these data, TCR beta diversity tracked strongly with naive T cell percentage.

The clonotype was recovered from a man aged 18 to 30 in good health. Sample: blood. J is TRBJ2-3 and V is TRBV27; 9 nucleotides align to TRBD2. The CDR3 region has the DNA TGTGCCAGCAGTTCATTAGCGGGAGACAGCCCAGATACGCAGTATTTT. Translating it yields CASSSLAGDSPDTQYF.